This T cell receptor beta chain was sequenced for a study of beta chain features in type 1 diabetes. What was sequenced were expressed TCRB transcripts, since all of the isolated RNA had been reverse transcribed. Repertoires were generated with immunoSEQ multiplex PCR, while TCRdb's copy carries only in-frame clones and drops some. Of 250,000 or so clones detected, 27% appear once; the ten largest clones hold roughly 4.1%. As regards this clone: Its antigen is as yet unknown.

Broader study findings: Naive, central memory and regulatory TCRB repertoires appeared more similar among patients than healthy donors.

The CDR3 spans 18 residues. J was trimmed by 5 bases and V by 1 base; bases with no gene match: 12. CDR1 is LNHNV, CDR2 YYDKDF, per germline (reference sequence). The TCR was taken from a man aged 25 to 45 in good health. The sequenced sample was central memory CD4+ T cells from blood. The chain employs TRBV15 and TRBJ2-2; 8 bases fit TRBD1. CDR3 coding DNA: TGTGCCACCAGCAGAGCAAGGCGGACAGGGTCAAAGACCGGGGAGCTGTTTTTT. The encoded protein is CATSRARRTGSKTGELFF. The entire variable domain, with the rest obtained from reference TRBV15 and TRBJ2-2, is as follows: DAMVIQNPRYQVTQFGKPVTLSCSQTLNHNVMYWYQQKSSQAPKLLFHYYDKDFNNEADTPDNFQSRRPNTSFCFLDIRSPGLGDTAMYLCATSRARRTGSKTGELFFGEGSRLTVL.